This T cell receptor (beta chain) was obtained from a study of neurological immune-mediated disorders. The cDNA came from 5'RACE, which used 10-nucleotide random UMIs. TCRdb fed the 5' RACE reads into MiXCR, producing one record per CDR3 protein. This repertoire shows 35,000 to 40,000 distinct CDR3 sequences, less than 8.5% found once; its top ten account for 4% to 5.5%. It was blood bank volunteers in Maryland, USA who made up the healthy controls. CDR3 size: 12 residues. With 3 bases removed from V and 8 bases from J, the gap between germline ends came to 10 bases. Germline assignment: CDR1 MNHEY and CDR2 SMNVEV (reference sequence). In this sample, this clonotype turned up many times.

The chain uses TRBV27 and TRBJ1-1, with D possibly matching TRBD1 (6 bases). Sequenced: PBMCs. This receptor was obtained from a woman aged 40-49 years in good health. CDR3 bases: TGTGCCAGCAGTTTCGGGGGGCGGGAAGCTTTCTTT. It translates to CASSFGGREAFF.